The 16 T cell receptor beta chains reported below all come from one sample, sequenced in a study of blood T cells in healthy people across ages. PCR was performed a second time for roughly 7 to 12 cycles using a sample-barcoded 5' primer and a J-beta primer mix. TCRdb ran MiXCR on the 5' RACE reads and lists one entry per CDR3 protein. Among hundreds of thousands of distinct CDR3 sequences listed, around 42% were seen once. Sequenced input: blood. These TCRs come from a man aged 60-69 years in good health.

Remarks on this clonotype: An end of the junction differs from the germline gene, which may be a read error. V and J are TRBV11-2 and TRBJ2-5; TRBD2 agrees at 10 bases. In germline, CDR1 is SGHAT, CDR2 FQNNGV. The CDR3 totals 18 residues. CDR3 bases: TGTACCAGCAGCTTAGGGGGGGGACTAGCGTCCCGCGGGGGGACCCAGTACTTC. This encodes CTSSLGGGLASRGGTQYF.

This clonotype came up a few times. This chain links TRBV30 with TRBJ2-3, with a weak D call TRBD2 (6 bases). The V end lost 1 base, the J end lost 0 bases, and 8 bases lay between the germline ends. This CDR3 contains 14 residues. Looked up from germline, CDR1 is GTSNPN and CDR2 is SVGIG (reference sequence). DNA for the CDR3: TGTGCCTGGAGTGCCGGGACTAGCACAGATACGCAGTATTTT. Its translation is CAWSAGTSTDTQYF.

The sample holds a few counts of this clonotype. V is TRBV20-1 and J is TRBJ1-4, with 7 bases matching TRBD1. Germline trimming cut 8 bases from V and 0 bases from J; bases unmatched to any gene: 3. Per germline, CDR1 DFQATT and CDR2 SNEGSKA (reference sequence). The CDR3 is 13 amino acids. Here the CDR3 reads CSLRGPTNEKLFF. The CDR3 coding sequence is TGCAGTCTGAGGGGGCCAACTAATGAAAAACTGTTTTTT.

This clonotype was seen repeatedly, ten times or more. V usage is TRBV29-1 and J usage is TRBJ2-5, with D perhaps matching TRBD1 (6 bases). Looked up from germline, CDR1 is SQVTM and CDR2 is ANQGSEA. There are 12 residues in the CDR3. Trimming took off 6 bases at V and 4 bases at J, with 12 bases between the two ends. The CDR3 loop is CSVNRDGETQYF. In nucleotides, the CDR3 is TGCAGCGTGAACAGGGACGGAGAGACCCAGTACTTC.

This clonotype was detected only a few times. This chain's CDR3 is CSARGTSGLNEQFF. CDR3 nucleotide sequence: TGCAGTGCTAGAGGGACTAGCGGTCTCAATGAGCAGTTCTTC. The V and J genes are TRBV20-1 and TRBJ2-1; 10 nucleotides align to TRBD2. Germline CDR1 and CDR2: DFQATT and SNEGSKA (reference sequence). V shed 1 base and J 6 bases; nucleotides not matched to a gene: 3. The CDR3 runs to 14 residues.

The chain combines TRBV6-2 or TRBV6-3 with TRBJ1-2; no clear D. The CDR3 sequence is 15 residues long. Germline-derived CDR1 and CDR2 are MNHEY and SVGEGT. Trimming left V 7 bases short and J 2 bases short, with 17 bases between. The CDR3 nucleotides are TGTGCCAGCAATAAGCCGTTCCCAAGGAACTATGGCTACACCTTC. Its protein is CASNKPFPRNYGYTF.

This clonotype turned up a few times. The genes are TRBV4-3 and TRBJ2-3, with D possibly matching TRBD2 (7 bases). Between the trimmed V and J ends, which lost 2 bases and 8 bases, there was a span of 14 bases. The V gene's germline CDR1 is LGHNA and CDR2 YSLEER. The CDR3 totals 14 residues. The CDR3 DNA follows: TGCGCCAGCAGCCAATCGGGACTACAGGGTACGCAGTATTTT. Protein product: CASSQSGLQGTQYF.

The table lists this clonotype with many counts. V gene TRBV6-1 combines with J gene TRBJ2-7; 10 bases match TRBD1. The germline CDR1 and CDR2 sequences are MNHNS and SASEGT. The CDR3 totals 13 residues. The J segment lost 3 bases and the V segment lost 4 bases, leaving 0 bases of the junction unmatched. As DNA, the CDR3 is TGTGCCAGCAGTGGGACAGGGGGCTACGAGCAGTACTTC. As protein: CASSGTGGYEQYF.

V is TRBV2 and J is TRBJ2-3; D is possibly TRBD2 (6 bases). The CDR3 has 14 residues. CDR1 SNHLY and CDR2 FYNNEI come from the germline V gene. Between the trimmed V and J ends, which lost 7 bases and 2 bases, there was a span of 13 bases. CDR3 sequence: CASIPGDATDTQYF. For the CDR3, the DNA is TGTGCCAGCATTCCGGGGGACGCCACAGATACGCAGTATTTT.

This clonotype has just a few counts. The chain joins TRBV4-1 to TRBJ1-5, with TRBD1 matching over 10 bases. The CDR3 covers 15 residues. The germline gives CDR1 MGHRA, CDR2 YSYEKL. V lost 3 bases and J lost 3; bases outside the gene matches: 2. CDR3 sequence: CASSQTGGVNQPQHF. The CDR3 DNA reads as TGCGCCAGCAGCCAGACAGGGGGCGTCAATCAGCCCCAGCATTTT.

The J gene is TRBJ2-4, the V gene TRBV4-2; TRBD1 matches 8 bases. Gene TRBJ2-7 matches the end of the DNA better, so the J call may be wrong. Germline V gene lookup returns CDR1 LGHNA and CDR2 YNFKEQ. This CDR3 spans 15 amino acids. Here the CDR3 DNA reads TGTGCCAGCAGTCTCCTCCCCGGACAGGGAGACGAGCAGTACTTC. It encodes CASSLLPGQGDEQYF.

The chain recombines TRBV27 with TRBJ2-3, with TRBD2 matching 9 bases. The V and J ends lost 7 bases and 2 bases, in that order; junction bases with no gene match: 13. Germline V lookup: CDR1 MNHEY, CDR2 SMNVEV (reference sequence). The CDR3 contains 17 residues. CDR3 sequence reads: CASTMGLSGGNTDTQYF. The CDR3 bases are TGTGCCAGCACAATGGGCCTCAGCGGGGGGAACACAGATACGCAGTATTTT.

V gene TRBV12-3 or TRBV12-4 combines with J gene TRBJ2-3; D may be TRBD2 (6 bases). V was cut by 5 bases and J by 4 bases, with 19 bases left in between. The CDR3 is 16 residues long. The CDR3 sequence is CASSTPGLSGADTQYF. The DNA for the CDR3 is TGTGCCAGCAGTACCCCGGGACTCTCGGGTGCAGATACGCAGTATTTT.

This clonotype turned up a few times. V and J are TRBV6-1 and TRBJ2-1; 11 positions agree with TRBD1. This CDR3 has 15 amino acids. Germline-derived CDR1 and CDR2 are MNHNS and SASEGT. Germline trimming cut 6 bases from V and 4 bases from J; bases unmatched to any gene: 5. The CDR3 bases are TGTGCCAGCAGAACCGGGACAGGGGGTTACAATGAGCAGTTCTTC. As protein: CASRTGTGGYNEQFF.

The chain recombines TRBV29-1 with TRBJ2-1; 10 bases align to TRBD1. The assigned J gene may be wrong: the sequence end matches TRBJ2-7 better. Germline values: CDR1 SQVTM, CDR2 ANQGSEA. The CDR3 sequence is 15 residues long. The CDR3 nucleotides are TGCAGCGTTGAACAAAGGGACAGGGGCTACAATGAGCAGTACTTC. It translates to CSVEQRDRGYNEQYF.

This clonotype came up a few times. This rearrangement joins TRBV5-1 to TRBJ2-7; no reliable D call. The germline V gene has CDR1 SGHRS and CDR2 YFSETQ. This CDR3 has 14 amino acids. The V end lost 0 bases, the J end lost 3 bases, and 10 bases lay between the germline ends. The CDR3 nucleotides read TGCGCCAGCAGCTTGGGTGGGAACGGCTACGAGCAGTACTTC. Amino acids: CASSLGGNGYEQYF.